The T cell receptor beta chain under discussion was sequenced for a study of T cell responses to AZD1222 COVID-19 vaccine. Study context: Timing groups of about 4 and about 12 weeks for second doses were pooled.

Using immunoSEQ multiplex PCR, the repertoire was profiled, and TCRdb retains in-frame clones only, with some absent. The sample holds roughly 150,000 clones, 85% to 95% seen once. V lost 3 bases and J lost 1; bases outside the gene matches: 9. The CDR3 sequence is 16 residues long. The germline gives CDR1 LNHDA, CDR2 SQIVND (reference sequence). As for this clone: The antigen remains undetermined.

Study-wide results and limits: Two AZD1222 doses significantly raised spike-specific TCR breadth and depth over controls. The study identified only a handful of AZD1222 recipients as seropositive at baseline. White British people made up most donors, females outnumbered males, and clonal diversity was possibly underestimated.

The sequences come from peripheral blood, collected on day 0 of AZD1222 vaccination. The rearrangement joins TRBV19 to TRBJ2-7; 7 nucleotides match TRBD1. The sequence derives from an adult in good health. This chain's CDR3 is CASSIWGMTGSYEQYF. CDR3 sequence (DNA): TGTGCCAGTAGTATCTGGGGAATGACAGGGTCCTACGAGCAGTACTTC.